Listed below are T cell receptor beta chains from one sample, sequenced in a study of T cell responses to AZD1222 COVID-19 vaccine. Method: immunoSEQ multiplex PCR; TCRdb's copy keeps in-frame clones and lacks some. The table shows some 120,000 clones, with roughly nine tenths occurring only once. The specimen was peripheral blood, collected on day 0 of AZD1222 vaccination. All receptors derive from an adult in good health. CDR3s include the opening cysteine and the closing phenylalanine or tryptophan. D genes are given only for firm matches. Clone size is given for some rows only: seen once, a few or many times, or a class if the clone is expanded.

abundance	d_gene	j_gene	v_gene	CDR3nt	CDR3aa
once	NA	TRBJ1-6	TRBV5-1	TGCGCCAGCAGCTTATACGGACAGCCCGAAAATTCACCCCTCCACTTT	CASSLYGQPENSPLHF
NA	NA	TRBJ1-1	TRBV5-1	TGCGCCAGCAGCTTGTGGGGGAACACTGAAGCTTTCTTT	CASSLWGNTEAFF
once	NA	TRBJ1-5	TRBV20-1	TGCAGTGCTAGTACCGGGGGGCGCGGGGGCAATCAGCCCCAGCATTTT	CSASTGGRGGNQPQHF
NA	TRBD2	TRBJ2-5	TRBV9	TGTGCCAGCGGAGGGGCGGGGGAAGAGACCCAGTACTTC	CASGGAGEETQYF
NA	NA	TRBJ2-5	TRBV4-1	TGCGCCAGCAGCCAATCAACCAGGGAGACCCAGTACTTC	CASSQSTRETQYF
many	NA	TRBJ1-1	TRBV28	TGTGCCAGCAGACCGTGGGGGGCAGGGTACACTGAAGCTTTCTTT	CASRPWGAGYTEAFF
once	TRBD1	TRBJ1-4	TRBV4-1	TGCGCCAGCAGCCAAGTGACAGGGGGGCTAAATGAAAAACTGTTTTTT	CASSQVTGGLNEKLFF
NA	NA	TRBJ1-5	TRBV7-2	TGTGCCAGCAGCTTAGAACCGGGGGGCGACCAGCCCCAGCATTTT	CASSLEPGGDQPQHF
NA	NA	TRBJ2-2	TRBV29-1	TGCAGCGCGGCTGGGGGGCCAAGGGGGACCGGGGAGCTGTTTTTT	CSAAGGPRGTGELFF
NA	TRBD1	TRBJ1-1	TRBV28	TGTGCCAGCAGTCCAAGCGCAGGGGGCCGGACTGAAGCTTTCTTT	CASSPSAGGRTEAFF
NA	NA	TRBJ2-1	TRBV7-9	TGTGCCAGCAGCCGACTAGGGAATGAGCAGTTCTTC	CASSRLGNEQFF
NA	NA	TRBJ2-2	TRBV28	TGTGCCAGCAGTTCCCCCGGGACGGATAACACCGGGGAGCTGTTTTTT	CASSSPGTDNTGELFF
NA	TRBD1	TRBJ2-7	TRBV28	TGTGCCAGCAGTTGGGGACAGGCATCCACCTACGAGCAGTACTTC	CASSWGQASTYEQYF
NA	TRBD1	TRBJ2-1	TRBV27	TGTGCCAGCAGTCCCCCAGGGGGCGAGCCGGGCTACAATGAGCAGTTCTTC	CASSPPGGEPGYNEQFF
NA	NA	TRBJ2-7	TRBV5-1	TGCGCCAGCAGCTTCGACGGGACGCTTTCCTACGAGCAGTACTTC	CASSFDGTLSYEQYF
NA	NA	TRBJ1-2	TRBV3-1/TRBV3-2	TGTGCCAGCAACGGGGCTAACTCCGGCTACACCTTC	CASNGANSGYTF
NA	TRBD1	TRBJ1-3	TRBV5-1	TGCGCCAGCAGCTTGGCAACAGGGGCCCGTGGAAACACCATATATTTT	CASSLATGARGNTIYF
NA	NA	TRBJ1-4	TRBV29-1	TGCAGCGTTGAAGAAGGAGGCGGCTCTAATGAAAAACTGTTTTTT	CSVEEGGGSNEKLFF
NA	TRBD1	TRBJ2-3	TRBV28	TGTGCCGCCAAGGGGGCTGGGACAGATACGCAGTATTTT	CAAKGAGTDTQYF
NA	NA	TRBJ1-1	TRBV19	TGTGCCAGTAGCCCATCGGCAGGTTTGTTGTCTGAAGCTTTCTTT	CASSPSAGLLSEAFF
NA	NA	TRBJ1-6	TRBV28	TGTGCCAGCAGTTTAGGTTCGGGATCCTATAATTCACCCCTCCACTTT	CASSLGSGSYNSPLHF
NA	NA	TRBJ2-5	TRBV19	TGTGCCAGTAGTCGGACCCGGGCGAGTGAGACCCAGTACTTC	CASSRTRASETQYF
NA	NA	TRBJ2-7	TRBV14	TGTGCCAGCAGCCGGACGGATACCTACGAGCAGTACTTC	CASSRTDTYEQYF
NA	NA	TRBJ2-2	TRBV15	TGTGCCACCAGCAGAGGTCAAGAGACCGGGGAGCTGTTTTTT	CATSRGQETGELFF
NA	TRBD2	TRBJ2-7	TRBV9	TGTGCCAGCAGCCCCCGGGACTACTCCTACGAGCAGTACTTC	CASSPRDYSYEQYF
NA	NA	TRBJ2-7	TRBV7-9	TGTGCCAGCAGCTTAGCGGGGTCCGAGCAGTACTTC	CASSLAGSEQYF
NA	NA	TRBJ2-7	TRBV4-1	TGCGCCAGCAGCCAGGTCGGAGGTTACGAGCAGTACTTC	CASSQVGGYEQYF
NA	NA	TRBJ1-5	TRBV6-5	TGTGCCAGCAGCGAGGGCCATAGCAATCAGCCCCAGCATTTT	CASSEGHSNQPQHF
once	NA	TRBJ2-2	TRBV9	TGTGCCAGCAGCTCTAGCGGGGAGCTGTTTTTT	CASSSSGELFF
NA	NA	TRBJ2-7	TRBV9	TGTGCCAGCAGCGTAGGGGACGGTTCCTACGAGCAGTACTTC	CASSVGDGSYEQYF
NA	NA	TRBJ1-5	TRBV2	TGTGCCAGCAGTGCCCAGGGCTATAGCAATCAGCCCCAGCATTTT	CASSAQGYSNQPQHF
NA	NA	TRBJ1-3	TRBV6-5	TGTGCCAGCAGTTACGCGACTAGCTCTGGAAACACCATATATTTT	CASSYATSSGNTIYF
NA	NA	TRBJ2-7	TRBV29-1	TGCAGCGCCGACACCGCTACCCCTACGGAGCAGTACTTC	CSADTATPTEQYF
NA	TRBD2	TRBJ2-3	TRBV3-1/TRBV3-2	TGTGCCAGCAGCCAAGGGGTAGGCGGGAGGGGTCGAACGCAGTATTTT	CASSQGVGGRGRTQYF
NA	NA	TRBJ2-2	TRBV12-3/TRBV12-4	TGTGCCAGCAGCCCCAACACCGGGGAGCTGTTTTTT	CASSPNTGELFF
NA	TRBD1	TRBJ1-5	TRBV6-2/TRBV6-3	TGTGCCAGCAGTTATCACGCAGGGGGCGGCAATCAGCCCCAGCATTTT	CASSYHAGGGNQPQHF
NA	NA	TRBJ1-1	TRBV29-1	TGCAGCGCCACGATCTATACAGGAGTTTTGAACACTGAAGCTTTCTTT	CSATIYTGVLNTEAFF